The T cell receptor (beta chain) described here comes from a study of blood T cell repertoires in COVID-19. Study-wide context: Italy, Spain and the United States were the sources of the convalescent and acute COVID-19 samples. In each case, the material was cDNA or gDNA derived from T cells, B-cell-depleted T cells, or PBMCs.

The CDR3 contains 17 residues. V was shortened by 4 bases and J by 2 bases, with 17 bases between the two germline ends. CDR1 is KGHDR, CDR2 SFDVKD, per germline. TCRdb's table, derived via immunoSEQ multiplex PCR, lists solely in-frame clones and lacks some. This sample has about 60,000 clones, with 82% found just once. Sequencing input: peripheral blood. The receptor was isolated from a man between 60 and 75 years old with acute or convalescent COVID-19. The chain uses TRBV24-1 and TRBJ1-3, with D perhaps TRBD1 (6 bases). CDR3 residues: CATSDPRDTGTGNTIYF. The CDR3 DNA is TGTGCCACCAGTGACCCTCGGGACACAGGGACTGGAAACACCATATATTTT.